The present T cell receptor (beta chain) was sequenced within a study of blood T cell repertoires in COVID-19. Study overall: Whether acute or convalescent, the COVID-19 samples came from the United States, Italy and Spain.

CDR1 and CDR2 from the germline V gene are SGHRS and YFSETQ. The CDR3 length is 14 residues. The ends lost 4 bases at V and 7 bases at J; junction bases unmatched: 10. Authors' processing steps: By means of reference gene primer amplification, nucleated cell counts were estimated. The data were produced by immunoSEQ multiplex PCR, yet TCRdb's version contains in-frame clones alone and is incomplete. From that table come the V and J calls and clone size; the DNA was used to work out D and trimming. The sample has 75,000 to 95,000 clones, approximately 87% seen once. This chain links TRBV5-1 with TRBJ1-2, with 7 bases lining up with TRBD1. The TCR was taken from a human donor in a cohort sampled during active COVID-19. Source material: peripheral blood. DNA for the CDR3: TGCGCCAGCAGCGAACCGGGACAGTGGGTTGGCTACACCTTC. Protein sequence: CASSEPGQWVGYTF.